This entry lists 7 T cell receptor beta chains sequenced from one sample in a study of blood T cell repertoires in COVID-19. Assay: immunoSEQ multiplex PCR; the TCRdb copy retains only in-frame clones and omits some. The sample shows fewer than 300,000 clones, approximately 83% of them seen only once. Sequences were obtained from peripheral blood. The receptors shown here come from a person between 70 and 80 years old with COVID-19, enrolled during active disease.

The CDR3 DNA sequence: TGCGCCAGCAGCCAAGATCAGGGGGCGCGCTATGGCTACACCTTC. Its translation: CASSQDQGARYGYTF. V is TRBV4-3 and J is TRBJ1-2; 8 bases align to TRBD1. This CDR3 is 15 amino acids long. The junction had 4 bases not matched to a gene; V was cut back by 0 bases and J by 4 bases. Germline values: CDR1 LGHNA, CDR2 YSLEER.

The chain combines TRBV5-1 with TRBJ2-3, with D tentatively TRBD2 (6 bases). The CDR3 consists of 15 residues. Trimming took off 0 bases at V and 5 bases at J, with 13 bases between the two ends. Germline loops: CDR1 SGHRS, CDR2 YFSETQ. DNA of the CDR3: TGCGCCAGCAGCTTGGACCGGGGAGGTATAGATACGCAGTATTTT. It encodes CASSLDRGGIDTQYF.

This rearrangement joins TRBV6-2 or TRBV6-3 to TRBJ1-1, with a weak D call TRBD1 (5 bases). V was pared by 5 bases and J by 4 bases, with 11 bases between. Per germline, CDR1 MNHEY and CDR2 SVGEGT. The CDR3 contains 13 residues. CDR3 DNA sequence: TGTGCCAGCAGTCGCAGGGCGCTCACTGAAGCTTTCTTT. Translated, it gives CASSRRALTEAFF.

As to this clone: Other DNA sequences in the same sample also yield this CDR3. This chain uses TRBV7-9 with TRBJ1-2; D is unclear. Trimming pared 2 bases from V and 7 bases from J, leaving 11 bases between. Germline CDR1 reads SEHNR; CDR2 reads FQNEAQ (reference sequence). This CDR3 is 13 amino acids long. The CDR3 sequence is CASSLIGVSGYTF. CDR3 nucleotide sequence: TGTGCCAGCAGCTTAATCGGGGTGTCTGGCTACACCTTC.

The chain couples TRBV28 to TRBJ1-2, with 7 bases matching TRBD1. This CDR3 contains 13 residues. In germline, CDR1 is MDHEN, CDR2 SYDVKM. With 4 bases clipped from V and 4 bases from J, the junction kept 3 bases outside the gene matches. The CDR3 here is CASSYQGVYGYTF. Written as DNA, the CDR3 is TGTGCCAGCAGTTATCAGGGGGTCTATGGCTACACCTTC.

The chain couples TRBV15 to TRBJ2-2, with D possibly being TRBD1 (7 bases). With 9 bases removed from V and 6 bases from J, the gap between germline ends came to 20 bases. The CDR3 has 15 residues. CDR1 is LNHNV and CDR2 is YYDKDF in the germline V gene (reference sequence). CDR3 protein: CATSKGAGGAGELFF. The CDR3 DNA is TGTGCCACGTCGAAGGGGGCAGGAGGGGCCGGGGAGCTGTTTTTT.

This chain joins TRBV7-6 and TRBJ1-1; D might be TRBD1 (5 bases). CDR1 is SGHVS, CDR2 FNYEAQ, per germline. Deletions cut 5 bases from V and 0 bases from J, with 19 bases between. The CDR3 has 17 amino acids. CDR3 bases: TGTGCCAGCAGCCCATCCACGGGGGGGTTGGTGAACACTGAAGCTTTCTTT. As protein: CASSPSTGGLVNTEAFF.